Listed below are T cell receptor beta chains from one sample, sequenced in a study of tumor-infiltrating lymphocytes in primary liver carcinoma. TCRdb called the multiplex PCR reads again in MiXCR, with one record for every CDR3 protein. The data show approximately 54,000 distinct CDR3 sequences, with about 80% seen just once and roughly 24% held by the top ten. Sequencing was carried out using liver tumor tissue from sampling region 2. These receptor sequences come from a man in his forties with primary liver carcinoma and hepatitis B virus infection. Each CDR3 is given with its conserved first and last residue. D genes are given only for firm matches. Rows may omit the clone size; those that give it use once, few, many or a size class.

d_call	cdr3_length	clone_size	v_call	j_call	cdr3_aa	cdr3_nt
-	14	once	TRBV4-1	TRBJ2-3	CASSRGLGTDTQYF	TGCGCCAGCAGCCGAGGGTTGGGCACAGATACCCAGTATTTT
TRBD1	15	many	TRBV6-5	TRBJ1-2	CASSAFWTGGYGYTF	TGTGCCAGCAGCGCTTTTTGGACAGGGGGCTATGGCTACACCTTC
-	15	many	TRBV5-4	TRBJ2-2	CASSFAGAGTGELFF	TGTGCCAGCAGCTTCGCGGGGGCGGGAACCGGGGAGCTGTTTTTT
-	18	-	TRBV10-3	TRBJ1-2	CAISESGYRSATNYGYTF	TGTGCCATCAGTGAGTCCGGATATAGATCGGCTACTAACTATGGCTACACCTTC
TRBD1	14	-	TRBV12-3/TRBV12-4	TRBJ2-1	CASSLSGGKNEQPF	TGTGCCAGCAGTTTGTCAGGGGGCAAAAATGAGCAGCCCTTC
-	14	-	TRBV6-2/TRBV6-3	TRBJ2-5	CASSYDGSQETQCF	TGTGCCAGCAGTTACGACGGCAGTCAAGAGACCCAATGCTTC
-	14	-	TRBV11-2	TRBJ2-7	CASSLPDGDYEQYF	TGTGCCAGCAGCTTACCCGACGGAGACTACGAGCAGTATTTC
TRBD1	15	once	TRBV7-8	TRBJ2-7	CASSSGQGVQYDQCF	TGTGCCAGCAGCTCGGGACAGGGGGTTCAGTACGATCAGTGCTTC
-	14	once	TRBV6-5	TRBJ2-7	CASSPNPLGTEQYF	TGTGCCAGCTCGCCCAACCCCCTGGGGACCGAGCAGTACTTC
-	13	-	TRBV28	TRBJ2-7	CAISRQFVYERYF	TGTGCCATTTCCCGCCAATTCGTCTACGAGCGGTACTTC
-	13	-	TRBV28	TRBJ2-5	CDSSFSVQETQYF	TGTGACAGCAGTTTTAGCGTTCAAGAGACCCAGTACTTC
-	16	-	TRBV10-3	TRBJ2-5	CVIGPPLGHPVETQYF	TGTGTCATCGGACCCCCCTTGGGCCACCCAGTTGAGACCCAGTACTTC
-	13	-	TRBV10-2	TRBJ2-5	CASREARSETQYF	TGCGCCAGCAGGGAGGCAAGATCGGAGACCCAGTACTTC
-	15	-	TRBV7-2	TRBJ2-7	CASSPSLSGRQEQYF	TGTGCCAGCAGCCCGTCGTTATCGGGGCGGCAAGAGCAGTACTTC
TRBD2	14	-	TRBV7-9	TRBJ2-1	CVSSFVGGPSEQFF	TGTGTCAGCAGCTTTGTGGGAGGGCCAAGTGAGCAGTTCTTC
-	12	-	TRBV4-2	TRBJ2-7	CASSPDTYEQDF	TGTGCCAGCAGCCCGGACACCTACGAACAGGACTTC
-	14	-	TRBV7-3	TRBJ2-7	CASSVTGGNYEQYF	TGTGCTAGCAGCGTAACCGGGGGTAACTACGAGCAGTACTTC
-	13	medium-sized	TRBV6-1	TRBJ1-1	CASRILGNTEAFF	TGTGCCAGCAGGATACTTGGGAACACTGAAGCTTTCTTT